These 27 T cell receptor beta chains were all obtained from the same sample, sequenced in a study of tissue T cells after allogeneic stem cell transplantation. The data were produced by immunoSEQ multiplex PCR, yet TCRdb's version contains in-frame clones alone and is incomplete. This table holds about 7,700 clones, 36% found once. Documented time point: mouse harvest day 14 after allogeneic transplant. Mouse grafts combined 10^7 T-cell-depleted bone marrow cells with 10^6 splenic CD5+ T cells. Source material: skin. Receptor source: a female BALB/c mouse given C57BL/6 T cells with graft-versus-host disease after an allogeneic hematopoietic cell transplant.

As concerns this clone: Gene names are the mouse ones. Coverage ceases 1 residue before the CDR3 finishes, and the germline J gene fills in the end. The genes are TRBV4 and TRBJ2-7, with 8 bases that match TRBD1. CDR1 is LGHDT, CDR2 YNNKQL, per germline (reference sequence). V dropped 5 bases and J dropped 0; count of bases not matched to a gene: 3. This CDR3 comprises 14 residues. CDR3 DNA (partial): TGTGCCAGCAGCCCCGGACAGGGCTCCTATGAACAGTAC. Its protein is CASSPGQGSYEQY. The full CDR3 sequence reads CASSPGQGSYEQYF.

This clone is categorized as medium-sized. Here the gene names and germline are mouse. Read sequence stops 1 residue before the CDR3 end, and the germline J gene provides the missing end. V gene TRBV26 combines with J gene TRBJ2-1; 9 bases are shared with TRBD2. Germline V gene lookup returns CDR1 KGHPV and CDR2 FQNQEV (reference sequence). The CDR3 is 14 residues long. V shed 6 bases, J shed 3 bases, and the junction held 3 bases outside the gene matches. The CDR3 spells CASRGLGLYAEQFF. The CDR3 bases that were read are TGTGCCAGCAGAGGACTGGGGCTCTATGCTGAGCAGTTC.

In this sample, this clone is medium-sized. Gene names are mouse gene names. From the germline J gene comes the end of the CDR3, since the read stops 1 residue before it. The rearrangement joins TRBV26 to TRBJ2-1; D unclear. Deletions cut 4 bases from V and 4 bases from J, with 8 bases between. This CDR3 spans 13 amino acids. Per germline, CDR1 KGHPV and CDR2 FQNQEV (reference sequence). The CDR3 DNA, read in part, is TGTGCCAGCAGTCGGGCGGAATATGCTGAGCAGTTC. It is translated as CASSRAEYAEQF. Given in full, the CDR3 is CASSRAEYAEQFF.

Concerning this clone: Here the gene names and germline are mouse. The CDR3 is cut off 1 residue early in the read; its end comes from the germline J gene. This chain joins TRBV26 and TRBJ2-1, with TRBD1 matching over 11 bases. There are 15 residues in the CDR3. Germline V lookup: CDR1 KGHPV, CDR2 FQNQEV (reference sequence). Trimming cost V 2 bases and J 3 bases; bases outside gene matches: 0. This chain's CDR3 is CASSLGTGGYAEQFF. The CDR3 bases that were read are TGTGCCAGCAGTCTGGGGACAGGGGGCTATGCTGAGCAGTTC.

This clone has a handful of counts. Each gene name is a mouse one. CDR3 bases read: TGTGCCAGCAGTTCAGAATTTAATTCGCCCCTCTAC. It translates to CASSSEFNSPLY. The whole CDR3 region reads CASSSEFNSPLYF. This rearrangement joins TRBV26 to TRBJ1-6; no clear D. With the read ending 1 residue before the CDR3 end, the germline J gene is used to fill in that end. TRBJ1-6 is labeled an ORF, and its function is uncertain. The CDR3 sequence is 13 residues long. V was pared by 5 bases and J by 6 bases, with 8 bases between. CDR1 is KGHPV and CDR2 is FQNQEV in the germline V gene (reference sequence).

As concerns this clone: Gene and germline names: mouse. The read terminates 1 residue before the CDR3 end, so the remaining end is supplied by the germline J gene. V is TRBV26 and J is TRBJ2-1, with 7 bases matching TRBD1. The CDR3 contains 14 residues. The V gene end was trimmed by 3 bases and the J gene end by 5 bases; junction bases not matched to a gene: 4. Germline V gene data show CDR1 as KGHPV and CDR2 as FQNQEV (reference sequence). The covered CDR3 bases are TGTGCCAGCAGTCTTCACAGGGGTGATGCTGAGCAGTTC. Translating gives CASSLHRGDAEQF. The full CDR3 sequence reads CASSLHRGDAEQFF.

As regards this clone: The genes and germline here are from mouse. The read falls 1 residue short of the CDR3 end, and the missing part is taken from the germline J gene. The J gene is TRBJ2-7, the V gene TRBV26; 8 nucleotides agree with TRBD1. Germline V gene lookup returns CDR1 KGHPV and CDR2 FQNQEV (reference sequence). The CDR3 is 13 residues long. J gave up 5 bases and V 4 bases, and 4 bases lay outside the gene matches. CDR3 bases read: TGTGCCAGCAGTCCAGGGGGCGCCCATGAACAGTAC. It translates to CASSPGGAHEQY. In full, the CDR3 reads CASSPGGAHEQYF.

In the case of this clone: The listed genes are named as in mouse. From the germline J gene comes the end of the CDR3, since the read stops 1 residue before it. This chain connects TRBV26 to TRBJ1-3, with D possibly being TRBD1 (5 bases). Trimming cost V 4 bases and J 2 bases, with 9 bases left between them. Germline values: CDR1 KGHPV, CDR2 FQNQEV (reference sequence). The length of the CDR3 is 14 residues. The CDR3: CASSPGPAGNTLYF. Incomplete CDR3 DNA: TGTGCCAGCAGTCCGGGACCCGCTGGAAATACGCTCTAT.

This clone occurred a few times. Mouse names are used for the genes. The sequenced fragment ends 1 residue before the CDR3 boundary, so the rest is inferred from the germline J gene. In the same sample, other DNA sequences code for this CDR3. The chain combines TRBV26 with TRBJ1-1; D is uncertain. This CDR3 has 11 amino acids. The germline V and J ends were trimmed by 4 bases and 1 base, with 1 base remaining between them. Germline CDR1 reads KGHPV; CDR2 reads FQNQEV (reference sequence). Partial CDR3 DNA: TGTGCCAGCAGTCGAAACACAGAAGTCTTC. Residues: CASSRNTEVF. In full, the CDR3 is CASSRNTEVFF.

On this clone: Gene names follow the mouse nomenclature. The CDR3 goes on 1 residue after the read ends, and that part is filled in from the germline J gene. The gene calls are TRBV23 and TRBJ2-7; the D call of TRBD2 is as the table states it, not checked on the DNA. The CDR3 is 15 amino acids. Germline values: CDR1 KGHTA, CDR2 FQNQQP. The CDR3: CSSSQGLGGRGEQYF. The covered CDR3 bases are TGCTCCAGCAGTCAAGGACTGGGGGGGCGCGGGGAACAGTAC.

With regard to this clone: Mouse germline and gene names are used. The missing CDR3 end, 1 residue past where the read stops, is filled in from the germline J gene. The chain combines TRBV26 with TRBJ2-7, with unresolved D. CDR1 KGHPV and CDR2 FQNQEV come from the germline V gene (reference sequence). V was cut by 1 base and J by 3 bases, with 4 bases left in between. This CDR3 is built from 12 residues. The CDR3 DNA, read in part, is TGTGCCAGCAGTCTGTACAGCTATGAACAGTAC. Amino acid sequence: CASSLYSYEQY. The complete CDR3 protein is CASSLYSYEQYF.

Notes on this clone: The gene symbols are mouse symbols. The read terminates 1 residue ahead of where the CDR3 ends, so the germline J gene completes it. The rearrangement uses TRBV26 and TRBJ2-2; TRBD2 matches at 7 bases. The CDR3 has 15 residues. Germline V lookup: CDR1 KGHPV, CDR2 FQNQEV (reference sequence). Losses at the gene ends were 4 bases for V and 1 base for J; bases not matched to a gene: 3. The CDR3 reads CASSPGLVNTGQLYF. CDR3 bases read: TGTGCCAGCAGTCCCGGACTGGTAAACACCGGGCAGCTCTAC.

A note on this clone: Each gene name is a mouse one. The read halts 1 residue ahead of the CDR3 end, with the missing end drawn from the germline J gene. The rearrangement uses TRBV3 and TRBJ2-5; D remains unclear. The germline CDR1 and CDR2 sequences are SNHLY and FYNGKV (reference sequence). Trimming cost V 2 bases and J 3 bases, with 9 bases left between them. This CDR3 is built from 14 residues. The CDR3 DNA, read in part, is TGTGCCAGCAGCTTATTTTCACAACAAGACACCCAGTAC. The encoded protein is CASSLFSQQDTQY. The CDR3 in full is CASSLFSQQDTQYF.

For this clone: Gene names and germline match the mouse. The read terminates 1 residue before the CDR3 end, so the remaining end is supplied by the germline J gene. V gene TRBV24 combines with J gene TRBJ1-4; no reliable D call. V gave up 4 bases and J gave up 0 bases, with 9 bases separating them. CDR1 is KGHTA and CDR2 is FRNEEI in the germline V gene. This CDR3 region has 15 residues. The part of the CDR3 DNA that was read is TGTGCCAGCAGTCCATCAGAGTTTTCCAACGAAAGATTATTT. Residues: CASSPSEFSNERLF. The complete CDR3 protein is CASSPSEFSNERLFF.

As regards this clone: Gene labels here are mouse ones. The observed sequence ends 1 residue before the CDR3 terminus, with the missing tail filled in from the germline J gene. This chain joins TRBV3 and TRBJ1-3, with unresolved D. CDR3 length: 14 residues. V lost 3 bases, J lost 0 bases, and 6 bases lay in between. Per the germline V gene, CDR1 is SNHLY and CDR2 is FYNGKV (reference sequence). The sequenced part of the CDR3 DNA is TGTGCCAGCAGCTTGACAAATTCTGGAAATACGCTCTAT. This translates into CASSLTNSGNTLY. The complete CDR3 protein is CASSLTNSGNTLYF.

By its share, this clone is medium-sized. Any gene name here is a mouse gene name. The read ends 1 residue early relative to the CDR3; the germline J gene fills the gap. The genes are TRBV16 and TRBJ1-4; TRBD1 is a possible D gene (5 bases). V lost 0 bases and J 7 bases, leaving 9 bases between the germline ends. This CDR3 spans 14 amino acids. Germline values: CDR1 SGHSA, CDR2 FRNQAP. CDR3 protein: CASSLEVGGERLFF. Partial CDR3 DNA: TGTGCAAGCAGCTTAGAGGTGGGGGGCGAAAGATTATTT.

This clone counts as medium-sized (0.01 to 0.1%). Gene names and germline match the mouse. The CDR3 end is not reached by the read, which stops 1 residue before it; the germline J gene fills it in. The J gene is TRBJ2-4, the V gene TRBV23; the table's D call, TRBD2, was not checked against the DNA. Germline V lookup: CDR1 KGHTA, CDR2 FQNQQP. This CDR3 region has 15 residues. CDR3 DNA, as far as it was read: TGCTCCAGCAGCCCAGTTACTGGGGGCCAAAACACCTTGTAC. It translates to CSSSPVTGGQNTLY. The entire CDR3 protein reads CSSSPVTGGQNTLYF.

Notes on this clone: Each gene name is a mouse one. The DNA ends 1 residue before the CDR3 does, and the rest of the CDR3 is filled in from the germline J gene. The chain is built from TRBV13-2 and TRBJ1-5, with 7 bases that match TRBD1. J was trimmed by 0 bases and V by 3 bases; bases with no gene match: 6. CDR3 size: 16 residues. Germline V gene lookup returns CDR1 NNHNN and CDR2 SYGAGS (reference sequence). The CDR3 sequence: CASGVPGTDNNQAPLF. The part of the CDR3 DNA that was read is TGTGCCAGCGGTGTCCCCGGGACAGATAACAACCAGGCTCCGCTT.

Regarding this clone: The listed genes are named as in mouse. The read terminates 1 residue ahead of where the CDR3 ends, so the germline J gene completes it. The V and J genes are TRBV12-1 and TRBJ2-4, with D possibly TRBD1 on 5 matching bases. The germline V gene encodes CDR1 SGHSN and CDR2 HYEKVE. Trimming removed 3 bases at V and 4 bases at J, with 10 bases between. The CDR3 covers 13 residues. Incomplete CDR3 DNA: TGTGCCAGCTCTAGGGGAGGAGAAAACACCTTGTAC. Amino acid sequence: CASSRGGENTLY. The CDR3 in its entirety is CASSRGGENTLYF.

In this sample, this clone turned up a few times. Gene and germline names: mouse. The read ends 1 residue early relative to the CDR3; the germline J gene fills the gap. The chain recombines TRBV26 with TRBJ1-4; D not certain. Trimming removed 0 bases from V and 1 base from J, with 6 bases in between. The CDR3 runs to 15 residues. Germline-derived CDR1 and CDR2 are KGHPV and FQNQEV (reference sequence). This chain's CDR3 is CASSLSTSSNERLFF. The DNA read from the CDR3 is TGTGCCAGCAGTCTGTCGACATCTTCCAACGAAAGATTATTT.

With regard to this clone: Gene names and germline match the mouse. The CDR3 is cut off 1 residue early in the read; its end comes from the germline J gene. The V and J genes are TRBV26 and TRBJ1-1; unclear D gene. The CDR3 is 15 residues long. CDR1 and CDR2 from the germline V gene are KGHPV and FQNQEV (reference sequence). Trimming cost V 4 bases and J 0 bases, with 12 bases left between them. CDR3 sequence: CASSPRHWANTEVFF. CDR3 DNA, as far as it was read: TGTGCCAGCAGTCCGAGGCACTGGGCAAACACAGAAGTCTTC. Drawing the rest from reference TRBV26 and TRBJ1-1, the complete variable domain is NSKVIQTPRYLVKGQGQKAKMRCIPEKGHPVVFWYQQNKNNEFKFLINFQNQEVLQQIDMTEKRFSAECPSNSPCSLEIQSSEAGDSALYLCASSPRHWANTEVFFGKGTRLTVV.

As for this clone: The germline and genes are mouse ones. Sequencing ends 1 residue short of the CDR3 end; the germline J gene provides the rest. Other DNA sequences in this specimen translate into the identical CDR3. The J gene is TRBJ2-5, the V gene TRBV26; no clear D gene. Germline-derived CDR1 and CDR2 are KGHPV and FQNQEV (reference sequence). V gave up 0 bases and J gave up 1 base, with 5 bases separating them. The CDR3 sequence is 14 residues long. This chain's CDR3 is CASSLSLYQDTQYF. The sequenced CDR3 bases are TGTGCCAGCAGTCTGTCCTTATACCAAGACACCCAGTAC.

As concerns this clone: The listed genes are named as in mouse. The read falls 1 residue short of the CDR3 end, and the missing part is taken from the germline J gene. The chain carries TRBV26 and TRBJ1-3; 9 bases agree with TRBD1. The germline V gene encodes CDR1 KGHPV and CDR2 FQNQEV (reference sequence). The junction had 0 bases not matched to a gene; V was cut back by 1 base and J by 2 bases. The CDR3 totals 15 residues. This chain's CDR3 is CASSLWTGAGNTLYF. The covered CDR3 bases are TGTGCCAGCAGTCTGTGGACAGGGGCTGGAAATACGCTCTAT.

This clone is categorized as medium-sized. Gene names and germline refer to mouse. The read terminates 1 residue before the CDR3 end, so the remaining end is supplied by the germline J gene. V gene TRBV12-2 combines with J gene TRBJ1-4, with D uncertain. The V gene lost 2 bases and the J gene lost 2 bases, with 11 bases spanning the gap. Germline assignment: CDR1 SGHLS and CDR2 HYDKME. The CDR3 sequence is 15 residues long. CDR3 in amino acids: CASSPRVGSNERLFF. The sequenced CDR3 bases are TGTGCCAGCTCTCCTCGGGTAGGCTCCAACGAAAGATTATTT.

About this clone itself: All gene names here are mouse names. Read data end 1 residue before the CDR3 end; the end is taken from the germline J gene. The V and J genes are TRBV31 and TRBJ2-2, with 11 positions matching TRBD2. Germline-derived CDR1 and CDR2 are GKSSPN and SITVG. V lost 1 base, J lost 7 bases, and 8 bases stayed unmatched. This CDR3 is built from 16 residues. CDR3 region: CAWSREGLGGVGQLYF. The covered CDR3 bases are TGTGCCTGGAGTCGAGAAGGACTGGGGGGTGTCGGGCAGCTCTAC.

Concerning this clone itself: Gene names denote mouse genes. The CDR3 goes on 1 residue after the read ends, and that part is filled in from the germline J gene. The chain couples TRBV12-2 to TRBJ2-1; the match to TRBD2 covers 12 bases. Unmatched junction bases numbered 4, after V lost 4 bases and J lost 4 bases. The CDR3 covers 15 residues. Germline CDR1 is SGHLS and CDR2 is HYDKME. CDR3 residues: CASSLGLGGYAEQFF. The sequenced CDR3 bases are TGTGCCAGCTCCCTTGGACTGGGGGGGTATGCTGAGCAGTTC.

This clone is categorized as medium-sized. Mouse names are used for the genes. Read coverage stops 1 residue before the CDR3 terminus; the germline J gene supplies the remainder. The genes are TRBV26 and TRBJ2-4; 8 nucleotides align to TRBD1. The CDR3 is 16 amino acids. CDR1 and CDR2 from the germline V gene are KGHPV and FQNQEV (reference sequence). J was trimmed by 1 base and V by 1 base; bases with no gene match: 4. The sequenced CDR3 bases are TGTGCCAGCAGTCTGTTGCAGGGGGCGCGTCAAAACACCTTGTAC. It codes for CASSLLQGARQNTLY. The whole CDR3 is CASSLLQGARQNTLYF.